This record concerns one T cell receptor (beta chain) sequence. The V end was cut by 0 bases, the J end by 6 bases, with 9 bases between. This CDR3 has 13 amino acids. CDR1 is SGHNT and CDR2 is YYREEE in the germline V gene (reference sequence). The sample originates from a study of T cell changes during pregnancy in multiple sclerosis. TCRdb's copy holds only in-frame clones and misses some; the assay was immunoSEQ multiplex PCR. Of tens of thousands of clones in the sample, 85% to 95% were seen once. The chain is built from TRBV5-4 and TRBJ1-2, with D possibly being TRBD1 (6 bases). The material was peripheral blood, obtained after pregnancy. The TCR sequence derives from a female donor with multiple sclerosis, enrolled in a pregnancy study. The CDR3 DNA is TGTGCCAGCAGCTTGGACAGGGCCGATGGCTACACCTTC. It specifies CASSLDRADGYTF. Combining the CDR3 with reference TRBV5-4 and TRBJ1-2 gives the whole variable domain ETGVTQSPTHLIKTRGQQVTLRCSSQSGHNTVSWYQQALGQGPQFIFQYYREEENGRGNFPPRFSGLQFPNYSSELNVNALELDDSALYLCASSLDRADGYTFGSGTRLTVV.